This T cell receptor (beta chain) appears in the sequencing data of a study of shared clonotypes between healthy human individuals. Sequenced by immunoSEQ multiplex PCR; TCRdb stores in-frame clones only, minus some. Of about 1.5 million clones listed, roughly 98% are singletons. Study conclusions and caveats: Sequencing of the sorted subsets was shown by rarefaction to be incomplete despite large depth. Compared with memory subsets, naive subsets generally had larger estimated richness. Of the naive CD4 clonotypes, approximately 5% were shared across a handful of donors.

The CD4+ fraction was divided into a CD45RA+ naive subset and a CD45RA-negative memory subset. Points on this clone: The target antigen is unknown.

Material for sequencing was naive CD4+ T cells sorted from blood. Subset meaning: CD45RA+ positively selected. This sequence originates from a man aged 30 to 45 in good health.

In DNA, the CDR3 is TGTGCCATCAGAGTAGCGGGAGGGGGGATCTCCTACAATGAGCAGTTCTTC. Translating gives CAIRVAGGGISYNEQFF. The chain couples TRBV10-3 to TRBJ2-1; TRBD2 matches 11 bases. Germline CDR1 is ENHRY and CDR2 is SYGVKD. The CDR3 consists of 17 residues. Trimming took 6 bases from V and 0 from J; bases not matched to a gene: 7.